This TCR beta chain was obtained from a study of blood T cell repertoires in COVID-19. The wider study: PBMCs, B-cell-depleted T cells, or T cells were the source of the cDNA or gDNA that made up the material.

In terms of age and location, participants ranged from roughly 18 to 100 years and lived in roughly 22 US areas. Authors' methods: By means of reference gene primer amplification, nucleated cell counts were estimated. Only in-frame clones appear in the TCRdb table, and some are missing; sequencing was by immunoSEQ multiplex PCR. Clone size and the V and J calls come from that table; the DNA yielded D and trimming. The sample carries 300,000 to 500,000 clones, roughly 90% recorded once. Deletions cut 4 bases from V and 2 bases from J, with 8 bases between. CDR3 length: 13 amino acids. Material: PBMCs or T cells enriched from blood (not recorded which). V usage is TRBV12-3 or TRBV12-4 and J usage is TRBJ1-2; a weak D match, TRBD1 (5 bases). The TCR was taken from a woman aged 25 to 45 with acute COVID-19. CDR3 protein: CASSSQVNYGYTF. DNA for the CDR3: TGTGCCAGCAGTTCACAGGTGAACTATGGCTACACCTTC.